Given below is one T cell receptor (beta chain) in context. The target antigen is unknown. Germline is not matched at one junction end, which may reflect a read error. Breast cancer patients provided tissue from their axillary draining lymph nodes. The CDR3 runs 14 residues. Germline values: CDR1 LNHDA, CDR2 SQIVND (reference sequence). These data belong to a study of breast tumors, draining lymph nodes, adjacent tissues. Broader study findings: Findings are consistent with lymph node origin and intratumoral expansion of most tumor T cells.

Each CDR3 protein gets one entry after TCRdb re-called the multiplex PCR reads with MiXCR. The sample comprises 150,000 to 250,000 distinct CDR3 sequences, around a third of which are singletons, and around 4.5% rests with the top ten. This receptor was obtained from a female donor with breast cancer. Some clones in this sample may be carry-over from other donors' samples. The V gene is TRBV19, the J gene TRBJ2-7; maybe TRBD1 (5 bases). Sequencing input: axillary lymph node tissue. Here the CDR3 reads CASSIVARANEQCF. For the CDR3, the DNA is TGTGCCAGTAGTATAGTCGCCAGGGCCAACGAACAGTGCTTC.